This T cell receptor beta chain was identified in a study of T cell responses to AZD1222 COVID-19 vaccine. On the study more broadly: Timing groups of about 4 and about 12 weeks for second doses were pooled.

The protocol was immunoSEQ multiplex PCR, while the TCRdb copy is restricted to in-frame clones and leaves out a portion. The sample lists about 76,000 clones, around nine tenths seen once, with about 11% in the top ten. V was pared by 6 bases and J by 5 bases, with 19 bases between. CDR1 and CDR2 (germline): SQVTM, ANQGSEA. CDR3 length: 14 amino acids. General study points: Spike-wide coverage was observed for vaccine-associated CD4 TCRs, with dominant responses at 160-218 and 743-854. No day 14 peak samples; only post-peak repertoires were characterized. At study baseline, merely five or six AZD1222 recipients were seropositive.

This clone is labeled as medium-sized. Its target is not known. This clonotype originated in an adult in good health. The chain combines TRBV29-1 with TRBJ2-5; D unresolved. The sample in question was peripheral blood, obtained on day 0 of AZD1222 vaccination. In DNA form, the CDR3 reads TGCAGCGTATCAGGAATCGTCGTCGGTGAGACCCAGTACTTC. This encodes CSVSGIVVGETQYF.